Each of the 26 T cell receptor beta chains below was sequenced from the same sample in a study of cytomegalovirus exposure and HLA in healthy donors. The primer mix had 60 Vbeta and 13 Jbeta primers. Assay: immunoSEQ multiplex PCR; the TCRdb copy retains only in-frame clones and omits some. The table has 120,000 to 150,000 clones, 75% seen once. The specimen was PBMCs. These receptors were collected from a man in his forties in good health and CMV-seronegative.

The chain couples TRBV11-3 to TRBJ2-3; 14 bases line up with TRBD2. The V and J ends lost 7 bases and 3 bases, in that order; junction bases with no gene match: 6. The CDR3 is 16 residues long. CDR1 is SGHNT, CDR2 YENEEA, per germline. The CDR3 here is CASTRLAGGRTDTQYF. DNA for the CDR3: TGTGCCAGCACCCGACTAGCGGGGGGGCGGACAGATACGCAGTATTTT.

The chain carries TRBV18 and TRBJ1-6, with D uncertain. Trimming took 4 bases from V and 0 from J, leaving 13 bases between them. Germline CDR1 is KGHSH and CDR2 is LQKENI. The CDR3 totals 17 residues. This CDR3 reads CASSLSPTSSYNSPLHF. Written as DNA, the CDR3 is TGTGCCAGCTCACTCTCCCCCACGAGCTCCTATAATTCACCCCTCCACTTT.

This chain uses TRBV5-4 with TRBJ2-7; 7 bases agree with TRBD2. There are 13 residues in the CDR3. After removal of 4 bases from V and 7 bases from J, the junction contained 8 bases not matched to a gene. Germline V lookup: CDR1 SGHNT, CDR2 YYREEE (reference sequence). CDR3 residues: CASSPLGGSEQYF. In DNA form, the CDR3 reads TGTGCCAGCAGCCCCCTGGGAGGGAGTGAGCAGTACTTC.

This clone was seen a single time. The CDR3 region is CASSLARGAGTQYF. In DNA, the CDR3 is TGTGCCAGCAGCTTAGCCAGGGGGGCAGGAACCCAGTACTTC. The chain links TRBV7-6 to TRBJ2-5; a weak D match, TRBD1 (7 bases). The CDR3 covers 14 residues. The V gene lost 0 bases and the J gene lost 8 bases, with 13 bases spanning the gap. Germline CDR1 is SGHVS and CDR2 is FNYEAQ.

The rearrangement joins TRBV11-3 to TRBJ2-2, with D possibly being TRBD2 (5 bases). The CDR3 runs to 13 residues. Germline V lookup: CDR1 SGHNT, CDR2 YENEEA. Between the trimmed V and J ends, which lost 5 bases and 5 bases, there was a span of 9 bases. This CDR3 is CASSNGLTGELFF. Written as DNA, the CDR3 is TGTGCCAGCAGCAACGGACTGACCGGGGAGCTGTTTTTT.

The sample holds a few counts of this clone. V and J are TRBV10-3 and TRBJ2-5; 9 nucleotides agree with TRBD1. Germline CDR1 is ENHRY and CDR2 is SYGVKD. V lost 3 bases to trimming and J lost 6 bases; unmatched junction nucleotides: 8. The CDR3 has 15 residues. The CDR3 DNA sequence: TGTGCCATCAGTGACAACAGGGGGCGCGAAAAGACCCAGTACTTC. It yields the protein CAISDNRGREKTQYF.

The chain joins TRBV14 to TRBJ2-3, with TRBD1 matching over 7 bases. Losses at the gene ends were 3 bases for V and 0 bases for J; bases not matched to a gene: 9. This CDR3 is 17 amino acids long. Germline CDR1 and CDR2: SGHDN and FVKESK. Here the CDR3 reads CASSQGQWASSTDTQYF. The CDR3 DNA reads TGTGCCAGCAGCCAGGGACAGTGGGCTTCTAGCACAGATACGCAGTATTTT. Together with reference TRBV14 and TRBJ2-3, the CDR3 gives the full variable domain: EAGVTQFPSHSVIEKGQTVTLRCDPISGHDNLYWYRRVMGKEIKFLLHFVKESKQDESGMPNNRFLAERTGGTYSTLKVQPAELEDSGVYFCASSQGQWASSTDTQYFGPGTRLTVL.

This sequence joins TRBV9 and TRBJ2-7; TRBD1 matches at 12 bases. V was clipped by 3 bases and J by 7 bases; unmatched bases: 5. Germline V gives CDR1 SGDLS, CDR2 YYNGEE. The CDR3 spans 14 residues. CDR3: CASSAGQGAREQYF. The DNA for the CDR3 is TGTGCCAGCAGCGCGGGACAGGGGGCGCGGGAGCAGTACTTC.

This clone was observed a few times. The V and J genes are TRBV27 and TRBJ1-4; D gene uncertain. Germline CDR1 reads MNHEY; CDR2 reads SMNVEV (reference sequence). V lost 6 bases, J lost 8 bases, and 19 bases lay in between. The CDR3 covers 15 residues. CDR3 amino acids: CASSPGKRVREKLFF. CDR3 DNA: TGTGCCAGCAGCCCCGGGAAGAGGGTCCGGGAAAAACTGTTTTTT.

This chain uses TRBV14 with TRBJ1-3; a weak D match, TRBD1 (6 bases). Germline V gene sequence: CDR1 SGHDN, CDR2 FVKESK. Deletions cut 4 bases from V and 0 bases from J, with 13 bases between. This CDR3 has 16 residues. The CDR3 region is CASSPSGQISGNTIYF. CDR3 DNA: TGTGCCAGCAGCCCGTCGGGACAAATCTCTGGAAACACCATATATTTT. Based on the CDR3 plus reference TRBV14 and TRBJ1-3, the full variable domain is EAGVTQFPSHSVIEKGQTVTLRCDPISGHDNLYWYRRVMGKEIKFLLHFVKESKQDESGMPNNRFLAERTGGTYSTLKVQPAELEDSGVYFCASSPSGQISGNTIYFGEGSWLTVV.

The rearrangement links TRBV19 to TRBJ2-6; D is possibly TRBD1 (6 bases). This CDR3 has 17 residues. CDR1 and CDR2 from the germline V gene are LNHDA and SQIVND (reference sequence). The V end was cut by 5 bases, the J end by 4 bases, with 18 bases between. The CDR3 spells CASSPRTVIGGANVLTF. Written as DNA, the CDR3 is TGTGCCAGTAGTCCGAGGACAGTCATTGGCGGGGCCAACGTCCTGACTTTC.

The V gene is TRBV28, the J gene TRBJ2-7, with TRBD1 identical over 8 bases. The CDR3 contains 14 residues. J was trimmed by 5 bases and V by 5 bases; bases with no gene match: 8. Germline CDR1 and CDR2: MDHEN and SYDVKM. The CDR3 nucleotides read TGTGCCAGCAGTGCCCAGGGGGCTGTCCACGAGCAGTACTTC. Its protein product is CASSAQGAVHEQYF.

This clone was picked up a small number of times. The CDR3 bases are TGTGCCAGCAGCTGGGGTATGGCGGGGAGCACAGATACGCAGTATTTT. Amino acid sequence: CASSWGMAGSTDTQYF. This chain links TRBV7-8 with TRBJ2-3; D may be TRBD2 (6 bases). The germline V and J ends were trimmed by 4 bases and 0 bases, with 14 bases remaining between them. The CDR3 spans 16 residues. Germline CDR1 and CDR2: SGHVS and FQNEAQ.

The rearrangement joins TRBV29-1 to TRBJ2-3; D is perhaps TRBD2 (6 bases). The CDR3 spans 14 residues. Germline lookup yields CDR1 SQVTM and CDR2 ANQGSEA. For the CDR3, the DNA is TGCACCCTTGGGGGTGGCGGGGCTACCGAAGGGCAGTATTTT. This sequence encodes CTLGGGGATEGQYF.

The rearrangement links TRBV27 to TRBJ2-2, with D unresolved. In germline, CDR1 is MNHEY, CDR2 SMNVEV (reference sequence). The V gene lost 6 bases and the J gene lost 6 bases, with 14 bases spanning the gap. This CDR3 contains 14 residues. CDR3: CASSPAGGPGELFF. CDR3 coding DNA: TGTGCCAGCAGCCCCGCCGGCGGTCCCGGGGAGCTGTTTTTT.

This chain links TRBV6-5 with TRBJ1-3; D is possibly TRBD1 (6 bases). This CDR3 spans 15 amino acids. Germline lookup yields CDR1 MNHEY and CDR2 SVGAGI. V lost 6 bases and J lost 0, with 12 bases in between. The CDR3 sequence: CASRIGQYSGNTIYF. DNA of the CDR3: TGTGCCAGCAGAATTGGACAGTACTCTGGAAACACCATATATTTT.

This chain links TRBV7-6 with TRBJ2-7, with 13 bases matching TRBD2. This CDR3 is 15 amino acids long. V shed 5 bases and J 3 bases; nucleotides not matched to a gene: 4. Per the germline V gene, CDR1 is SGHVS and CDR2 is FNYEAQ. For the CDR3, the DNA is TGTGCCAGCAGCCCAGGACTAGCGGGAGTCTACGAGCAGTACTTC. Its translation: CASSPGLAGVYEQYF. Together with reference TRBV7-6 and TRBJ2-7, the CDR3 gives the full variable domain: GAGVSQSPRYKVTKRGQDVALRCDPISGHVSLYWYRQALGQGPEFLTYFNYEAQQDKSGLPNDRFSAERPEGSISTLTIQRTEQRDSAMYRCASSPGLAGVYEQYFGPGTRLTVT.

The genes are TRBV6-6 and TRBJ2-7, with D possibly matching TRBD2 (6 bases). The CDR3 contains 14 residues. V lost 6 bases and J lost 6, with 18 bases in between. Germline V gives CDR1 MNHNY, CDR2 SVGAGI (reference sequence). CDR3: CASRGGTVAGEQYF. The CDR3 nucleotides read TGTGCCAGCAGGGGGGGAACAGTTGCTGGCGAGCAGTACTTC.

The CDR3: CASSLYQGNTEAFF. As DNA, the CDR3 is TGCGCCAGCAGCTTGTACCAGGGGAATACTGAAGCTTTCTTT. This sequence joins TRBV5-1 and TRBJ1-1; TRBD1 is a possible D gene (6 bases). V was cut by 1 base and J by 5 bases, with 12 bases left in between. This CDR3 comprises 14 residues. CDR1 and CDR2 (germline): SGHRS, YFSETQ.

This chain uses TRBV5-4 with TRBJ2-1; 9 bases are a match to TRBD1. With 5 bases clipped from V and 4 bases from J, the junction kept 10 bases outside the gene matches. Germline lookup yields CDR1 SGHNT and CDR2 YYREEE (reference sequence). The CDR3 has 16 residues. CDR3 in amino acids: CASRDATGGTYNEQFF. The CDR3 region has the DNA TGTGCCAGCAGGGACGCGACAGGGGGGACGTACAATGAGCAGTTCTTC.

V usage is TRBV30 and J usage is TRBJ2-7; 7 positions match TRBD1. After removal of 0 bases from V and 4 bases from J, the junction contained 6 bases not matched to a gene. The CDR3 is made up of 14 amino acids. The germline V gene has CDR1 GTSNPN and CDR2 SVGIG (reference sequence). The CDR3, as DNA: TGTGCCTGGAGTGTTCTGGCCAGGGGGTACGAGCAGTACTTC. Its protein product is CAWSVLARGYEQYF.

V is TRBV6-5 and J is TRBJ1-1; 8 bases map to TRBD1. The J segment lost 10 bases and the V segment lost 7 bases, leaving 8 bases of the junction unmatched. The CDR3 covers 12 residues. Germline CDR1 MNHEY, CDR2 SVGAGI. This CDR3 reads CASKSTGDSAFF. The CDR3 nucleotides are TGTGCCAGCAAGTCGACAGGGGATTCAGCTTTCTTT.

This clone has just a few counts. The CDR3 here is CASSGREDTYEQYF. The DNA of the CDR3 is TGTGCCAGCAGTGGACGGGAGGACACCTACGAGCAGTACTTC. This sequence joins TRBV27 and TRBJ2-7, with TRBD2 matching over 7 bases. The CDR3 is 14 residues long. J lost 2 bases, V lost 5 bases, and 6 bases had no gene match. Germline V gene lookup returns CDR1 MNHEY and CDR2 SMNVEV (reference sequence).

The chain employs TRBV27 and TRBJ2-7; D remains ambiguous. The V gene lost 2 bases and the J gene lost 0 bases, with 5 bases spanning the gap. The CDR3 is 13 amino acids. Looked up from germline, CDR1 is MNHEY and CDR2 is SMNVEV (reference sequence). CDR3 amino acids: CASSLRVSYEQYF. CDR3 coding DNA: TGTGCCAGCAGTTTACGAGTCTCCTACGAGCAGTACTTC.

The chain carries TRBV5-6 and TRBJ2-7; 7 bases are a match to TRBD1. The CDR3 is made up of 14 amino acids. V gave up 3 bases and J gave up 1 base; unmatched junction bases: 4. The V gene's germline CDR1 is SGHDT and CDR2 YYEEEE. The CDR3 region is CASSYGTASYEQYF. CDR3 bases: TGTGCCAGCAGCTATGGGACAGCTTCCTACGAGCAGTACTTC.

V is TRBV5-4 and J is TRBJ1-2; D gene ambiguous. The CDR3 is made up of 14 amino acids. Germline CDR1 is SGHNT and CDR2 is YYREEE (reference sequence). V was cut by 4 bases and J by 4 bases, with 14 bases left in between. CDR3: CASSLDGYAYGYTF. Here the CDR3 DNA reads TGTGCCAGCAGCCTGGACGGTTACGCCTATGGCTACACCTTC.